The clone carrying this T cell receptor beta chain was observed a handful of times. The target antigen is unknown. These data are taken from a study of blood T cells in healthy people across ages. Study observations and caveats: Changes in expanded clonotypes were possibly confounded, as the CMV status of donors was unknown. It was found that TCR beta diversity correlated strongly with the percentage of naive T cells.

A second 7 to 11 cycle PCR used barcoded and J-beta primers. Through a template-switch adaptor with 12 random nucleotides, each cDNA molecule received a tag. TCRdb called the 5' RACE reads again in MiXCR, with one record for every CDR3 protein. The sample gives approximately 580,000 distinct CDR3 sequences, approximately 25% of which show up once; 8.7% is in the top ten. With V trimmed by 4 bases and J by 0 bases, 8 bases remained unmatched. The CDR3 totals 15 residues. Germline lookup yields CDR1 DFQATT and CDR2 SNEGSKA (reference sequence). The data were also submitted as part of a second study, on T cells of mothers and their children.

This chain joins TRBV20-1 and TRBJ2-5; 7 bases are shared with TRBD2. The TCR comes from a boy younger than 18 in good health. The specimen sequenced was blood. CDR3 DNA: TGCAGTGCTAAGGTCCCGGGACTAAACCAAGAGACCCAGTACTTC. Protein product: CSAKVPGLNQETQYF.